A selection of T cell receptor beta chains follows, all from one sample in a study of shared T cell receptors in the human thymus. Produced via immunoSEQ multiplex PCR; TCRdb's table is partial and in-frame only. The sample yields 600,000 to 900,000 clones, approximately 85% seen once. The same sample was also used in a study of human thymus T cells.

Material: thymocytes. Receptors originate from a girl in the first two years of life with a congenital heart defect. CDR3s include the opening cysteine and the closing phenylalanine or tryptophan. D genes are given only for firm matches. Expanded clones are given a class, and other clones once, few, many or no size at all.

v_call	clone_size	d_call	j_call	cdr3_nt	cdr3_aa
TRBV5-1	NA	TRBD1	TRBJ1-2	TGCGCCAGCAGCTTGGACAGGGGACTCCCTCACTATGGCTACACCTTC	CASSLDRGLPHYGYTF
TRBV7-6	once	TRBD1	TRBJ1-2	TGTGCCAGCAGCTTAGCCCCGGGACAGGGAGATGGCTACACCTTC	CASSLAPGQGDGYTF
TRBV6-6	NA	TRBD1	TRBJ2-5	TGTGCCAGCAGTTACACCACAGGGGAGCCCCAGTACTTC	CASSYTTGEPQYF
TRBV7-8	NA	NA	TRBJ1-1	TGTGCCAGCTGCCGATTTGGGGGGGAAATGAACACTGAAGCTTTCTTT	CASCRFGGEMNTEAFF
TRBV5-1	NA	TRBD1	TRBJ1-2	TGCGCCAGCAGCTTGGAGGTGCTTACGTTGCGCCGAACAGGGGCCCCGAGAGCTAACTATGGCTACACCTTC	CASSLEVLTLRRTGAPRANYGYTF
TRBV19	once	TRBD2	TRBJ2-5	TGTGCCAGTAGTATGAAAGCGGGGGTATTTGAGACCCAGTACTTC	CASSMKAGVFETQYF
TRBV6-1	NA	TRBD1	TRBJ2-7	TGTGCCAGCGGTGGGGGGACAGGGGCACGGTACTTC	CASGGGTGARYF
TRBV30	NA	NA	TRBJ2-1	TGTGCCTGGAGTGTATTCTTTTGCAATGAGCAGTTCTTC	CAWSVFFCNEQFF
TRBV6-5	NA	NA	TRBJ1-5	TGTGCCAGCAGTTCCCCGCGAACAGCTAATCAGCCCCAGCATTTT	CASSSPRTANQPQHF
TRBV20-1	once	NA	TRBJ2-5	TGCAGTGCCAGGGGGGAAGAGACCCAGTACTTC	CSARGEETQYF
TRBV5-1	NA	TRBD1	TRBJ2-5	TGCGCCAGCAGCTTGGACAGGGGGCGGGAGGAGACCCAGTACTTC	CASSLDRGREETQYF
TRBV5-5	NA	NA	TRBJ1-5	TGTGCCAGCAGCTTGGAAGGGGAAGAAAATCAGCCCCAGCATTTT	CASSLEGEENQPQHF
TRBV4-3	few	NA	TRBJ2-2	TGCGCCAGCAGCCAAGATAACTGCTCCGCCGGACTAAGCACCGGGGAGCTGTTTTTT	CASSQDNCSAGLSTGELFF
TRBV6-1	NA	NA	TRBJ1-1	TGTGCCAGCAGTGAAGGTTGGGAGGGACGGGCAAATGAAGCTTTCTTT	CASSEGWEGRANEAFF
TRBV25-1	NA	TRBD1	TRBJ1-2	TGTGCCAGTACAGGGGGCGTTGATGGCTACACCTTC	CASTGGVDGYTF
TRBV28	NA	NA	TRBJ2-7	TGTGCCAGCAGTTTACCCCCCCGGACTCCCTACGAGCAGTACTTC	CASSLPPRTPYEQYF
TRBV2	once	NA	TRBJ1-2	TGTGCCAGCAGTGAAGCGCTCGCAAACAGGACATCGCGCTATGGCTACACCTTC	CASSEALANRTSRYGYTF
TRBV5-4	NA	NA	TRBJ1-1	TGTGCCAGCAGCCCCCGAGCGGGGGAAACTGAAGCTTTCTTT	CASSPRAGETEAFF
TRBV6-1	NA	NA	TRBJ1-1	TGTGCCAGCAGTGACCGAGTGACAGGTAGGACTGAAGCTTTCTTT	CASSDRVTGRTEAFF
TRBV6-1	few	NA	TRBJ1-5	TGTGCCAGCCGGGGGTTGGGGCAAGGACAGCCCCAGCATTTT	CASRGLGQGQPQHF
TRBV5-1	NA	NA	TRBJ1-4	TGCGCCAGCAGCCCCGCAGGGGCCGCTAATGAAAAACTGTTTTTT	CASSPAGAANEKLFF
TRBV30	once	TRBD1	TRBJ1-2	TGTGCCTGGGGAGACAGGGGCCCTAACTATGGCTACACCTTC	CAWGDRGPNYGYTF
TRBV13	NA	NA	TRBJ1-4	TGTGCCAGCAGCTTATTTCCGAATGAAAAACTGTTTTTT	CASSLFPNEKLFF
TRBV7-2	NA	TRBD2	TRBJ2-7	TGTGCCAGCAGCCCCACCAAACGACTAGCGGGGGGTCCATCCTACGAGCAGTACTTC	CASSPTKRLAGGPSYEQYF
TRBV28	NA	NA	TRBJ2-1	TGTGCCAGCAGTTTAACGGGGGATGTCAATGAGCAGTTCTTC	CASSLTGDVNEQFF
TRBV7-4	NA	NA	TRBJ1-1	TGTGCCAGCAGCCCAGATAGGTACAGGGTAACGAACACTGAAGCTTTCTTT	CASSPDRYRVTNTEAFF
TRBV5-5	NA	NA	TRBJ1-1	TGTGCCAGCAGCTTGGATCCAGGGGTCACCCCCTACACTGAAGCTTTCTTT	CASSLDPGVTPYTEAFF
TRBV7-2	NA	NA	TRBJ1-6	TGTGCCAGCAGCCGATATAGGACACTTTATAATTCACCCCTCCACTTT	CASSRYRTLYNSPLHF
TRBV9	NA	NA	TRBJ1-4	TGTGCCAGCAGCGTAGGTAGAAATGAAAAACTGTTTTTT	CASSVGRNEKLFF
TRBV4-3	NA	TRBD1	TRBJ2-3	TGCGCCAGCAGCCAAGATATGGGGACAGGCCTCACAGATACGCAGTATTTT	CASSQDMGTGLTDTQYF
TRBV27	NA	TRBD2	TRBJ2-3	TGTGCCAGCAGCCCCTCGACTAGCGGGGGGCCCTCCGTCGACGGTTGTACGCAGTATTTT	CASSPSTSGGPSVDGCTQYF
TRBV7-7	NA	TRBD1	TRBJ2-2	TGTGCTAGCAGGCCAGGGACAGGGGGTACCGGGGAGCTGTTTTTT	CASRPGTGGTGELFF
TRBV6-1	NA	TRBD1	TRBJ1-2	TGTGCCAGCAGTTCTGAATTCACAGGGGTGGAGGTCTTC	CASSSEFTGVEVF
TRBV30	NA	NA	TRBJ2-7	TGTGCCTGGAGTGAACAGGGTAGATACGAGCAGTACTTC	CAWSEQGRYEQYF
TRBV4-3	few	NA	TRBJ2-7	TGCGCCAGCAGCCAAGACTGGCAGGGCCTCTACGAGCAGTACTTC	CASSQDWQGLYEQYF
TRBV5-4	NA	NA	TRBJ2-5	TGTGCCAGCAGCTTGGACGTCAGCCAAGAGACCCAGTACTTC	CASSLDVSQETQYF
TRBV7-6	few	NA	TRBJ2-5	TGTGCCAGCAGCTTTACAGGGTCACCCGTTTGGGTGGAGACCCAGTACTTC	CASSFTGSPVWVETQYF
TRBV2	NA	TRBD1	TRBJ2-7	TGTGCCACCGGGTCTCAGGACAGGGGTTACGAGCAGTACTTC	CATGSQDRGYEQYF
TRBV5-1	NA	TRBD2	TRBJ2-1	TGCGCCAGCAGTTCCAATAGCGGGGCCCTTAACAATGAGCAGTTCTTC	CASSSNSGALNNEQFF
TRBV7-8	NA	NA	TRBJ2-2	TGTGCCAGCAGCTTGGGTTGGAGACAGGAGAGGACCGGGGAGCTGTTTTTT	CASSLGWRQERTGELFF
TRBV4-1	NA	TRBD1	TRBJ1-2	TGCGCCAGCGGGACAGGGGGCTTGATCGGAGAGCATGGCTACACCTTC	CASGTGGLIGEHGYTF
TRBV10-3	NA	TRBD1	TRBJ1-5	TGTGCCATCAGTGACCGGCGTGGGACAGGGGGTCAGCCCCAGCATTTT	CAISDRRGTGGQPQHF
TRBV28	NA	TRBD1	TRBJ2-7	TGTGCCAGCAGTTTCGGCGGGACAGGGACCTACGAGCAGTACTTC	CASSFGGTGTYEQYF
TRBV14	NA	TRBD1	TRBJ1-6	TGTGCCAGCAGCCCGTCGACAGGGGGCCCTAGCTCCTATAATTCACCCCTCCACTTT	CASSPSTGGPSSYNSPLHF
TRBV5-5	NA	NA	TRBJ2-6	TGTGCCAGCAGGAGGATCAGCCACATCTCCTCTGGGGCCAACGTCCTGACTTTC	CASRRISHISSGANVLTF
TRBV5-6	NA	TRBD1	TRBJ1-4	TGTGCCAGCAGAAGGGGGCGGGCTGCAACTAATGAAAAACTGTTTTTT	CASRRGRAATNEKLFF
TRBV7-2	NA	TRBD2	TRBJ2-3	TGTGCCAGCAGCTTAGTGGCGGGGGGGGGAACAGATACGCAGTATTTT	CASSLVAGGGTDTQYF
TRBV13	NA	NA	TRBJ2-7	TGTGCCAGCAGCTTCAGTCAGGGGACCTACGAGCAGTACTTC	CASSFSQGTYEQYF